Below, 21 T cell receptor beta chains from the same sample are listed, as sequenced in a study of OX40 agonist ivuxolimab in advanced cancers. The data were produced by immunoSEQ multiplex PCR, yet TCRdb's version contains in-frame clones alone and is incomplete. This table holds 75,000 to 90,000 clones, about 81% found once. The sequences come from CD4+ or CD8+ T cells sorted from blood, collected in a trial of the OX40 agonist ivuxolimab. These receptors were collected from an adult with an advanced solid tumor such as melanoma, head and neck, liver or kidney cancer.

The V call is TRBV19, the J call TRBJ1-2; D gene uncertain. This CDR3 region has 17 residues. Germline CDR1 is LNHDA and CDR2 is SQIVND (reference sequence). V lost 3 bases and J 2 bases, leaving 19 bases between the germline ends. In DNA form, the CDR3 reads TGTGCCAGTAGTATGGATCTTTGGGCATCCGGGAACTATGGCTACACCTTC. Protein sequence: CASSMDLWASGNYGYTF.

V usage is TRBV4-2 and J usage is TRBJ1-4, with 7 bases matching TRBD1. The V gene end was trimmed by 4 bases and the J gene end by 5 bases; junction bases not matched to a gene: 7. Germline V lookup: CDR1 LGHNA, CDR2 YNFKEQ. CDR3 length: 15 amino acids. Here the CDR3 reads CASSLWDSRNEKLFF. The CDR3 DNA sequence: TGTGCCAGCAGCCTCTGGGACAGCCGGAATGAAAAACTGTTTTTT.

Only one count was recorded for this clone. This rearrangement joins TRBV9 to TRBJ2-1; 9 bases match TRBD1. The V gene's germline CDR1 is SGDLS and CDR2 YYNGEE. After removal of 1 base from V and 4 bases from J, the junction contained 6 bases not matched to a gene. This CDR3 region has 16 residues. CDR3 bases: TGTGCCAGCAGCGTAATCTCACAGGGGGCTTACAATGAGCAGTTCTTC. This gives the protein CASSVISQGAYNEQFF.

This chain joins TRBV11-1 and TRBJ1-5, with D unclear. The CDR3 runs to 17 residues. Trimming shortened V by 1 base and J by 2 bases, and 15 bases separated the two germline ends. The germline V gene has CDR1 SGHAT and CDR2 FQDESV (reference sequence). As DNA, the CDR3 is TGTGCCAGCAGCTTAGTAGGAGATGGTCTCGGCAATCAGCCCCAGCATTTT. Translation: CASSLVGDGLGNQPQHF.

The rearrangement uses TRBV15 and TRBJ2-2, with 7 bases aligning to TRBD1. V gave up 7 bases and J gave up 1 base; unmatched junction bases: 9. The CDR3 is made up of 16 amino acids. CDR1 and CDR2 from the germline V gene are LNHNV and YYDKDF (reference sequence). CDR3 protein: CATNARTGLNTGELFF. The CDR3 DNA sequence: TGTGCCACCAACGCGAGGACAGGCTTGAACACCGGGGAGCTGTTTTTT.

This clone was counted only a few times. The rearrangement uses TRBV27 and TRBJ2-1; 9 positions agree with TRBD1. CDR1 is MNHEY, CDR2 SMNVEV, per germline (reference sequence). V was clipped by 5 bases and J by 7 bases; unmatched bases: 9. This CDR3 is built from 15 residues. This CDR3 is CASSRQTGGRNEQFF. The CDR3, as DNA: TGTGCCAGCAGTCGCCAGACAGGGGGGAGGAATGAGCAGTTCTTC.

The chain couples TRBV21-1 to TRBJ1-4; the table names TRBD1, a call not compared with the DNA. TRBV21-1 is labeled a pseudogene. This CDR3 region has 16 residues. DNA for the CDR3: TGTGCCAGCCTCCGGGACAGGGGGCAAGCTAATGAAAAACTGTTTTTT. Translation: CASLRDRGQANEKLFF.

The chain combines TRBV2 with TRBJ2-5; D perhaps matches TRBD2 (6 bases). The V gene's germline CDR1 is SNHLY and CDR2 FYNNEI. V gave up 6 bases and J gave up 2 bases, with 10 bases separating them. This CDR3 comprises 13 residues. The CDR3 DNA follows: TGTGCCAGCAGCGGGGACTGGCAAGAGACCCAGTACTTC. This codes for CASSGDWQETQYF.

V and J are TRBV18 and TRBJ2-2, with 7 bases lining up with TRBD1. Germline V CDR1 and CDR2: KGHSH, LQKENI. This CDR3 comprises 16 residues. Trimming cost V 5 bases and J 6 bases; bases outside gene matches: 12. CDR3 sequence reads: CASSSTTGSAPGELFF. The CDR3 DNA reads TGTGCCAGCTCATCAACGACAGGGTCGGCGCCCGGGGAGCTGTTTTTT. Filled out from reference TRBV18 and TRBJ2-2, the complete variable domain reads NAGVMQNPRHLVRRRGQEARLRCSPMKGHSHVYWYRQLPEEGLKFMVYLQKENIIDESGMPKERFSAEFPKEGPSILRIQQVVRGDSAAYFCASSSTTGSAPGELFFGEGSRLTVL.

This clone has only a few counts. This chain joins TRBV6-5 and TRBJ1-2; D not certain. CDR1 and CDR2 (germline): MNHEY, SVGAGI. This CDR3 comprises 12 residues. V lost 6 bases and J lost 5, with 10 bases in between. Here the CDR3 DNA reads TGTGCCAGCAGCGAGCGAGGATATGGCTACACCTTC. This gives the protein CASSERGYGYTF.

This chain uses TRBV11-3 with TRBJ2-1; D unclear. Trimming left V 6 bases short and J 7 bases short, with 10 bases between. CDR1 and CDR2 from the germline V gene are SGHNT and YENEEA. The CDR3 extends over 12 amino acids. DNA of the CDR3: TGTGCCAGCAGTTCAAGCAGGAATGAGCAGTTCTTC. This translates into CASSSSRNEQFF.

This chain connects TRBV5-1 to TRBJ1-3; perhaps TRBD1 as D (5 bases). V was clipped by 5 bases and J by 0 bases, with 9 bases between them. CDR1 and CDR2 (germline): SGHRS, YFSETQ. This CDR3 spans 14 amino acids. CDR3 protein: CASRGEGSGNTIYF. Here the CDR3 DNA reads TGCGCCAGCAGAGGGGAGGGCTCTGGAAACACCATATATTTT.

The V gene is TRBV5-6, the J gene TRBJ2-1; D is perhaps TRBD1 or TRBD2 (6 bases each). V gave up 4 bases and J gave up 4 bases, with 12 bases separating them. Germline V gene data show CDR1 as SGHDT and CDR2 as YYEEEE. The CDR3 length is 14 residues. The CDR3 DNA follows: TGTGCCAGCAGCCGGAGGGGGGCATACAATGAGCAGTTCTTC. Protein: CASSRRGAYNEQFF.

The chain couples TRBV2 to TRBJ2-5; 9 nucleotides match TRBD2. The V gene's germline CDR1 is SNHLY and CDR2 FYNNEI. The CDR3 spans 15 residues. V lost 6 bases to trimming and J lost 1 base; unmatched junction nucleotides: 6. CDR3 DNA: TGTGCCAGCAGCTTGACTAGCGGAGTCCAAGAGACCCAGTACTTC. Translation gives CASSLTSGVQETQYF.

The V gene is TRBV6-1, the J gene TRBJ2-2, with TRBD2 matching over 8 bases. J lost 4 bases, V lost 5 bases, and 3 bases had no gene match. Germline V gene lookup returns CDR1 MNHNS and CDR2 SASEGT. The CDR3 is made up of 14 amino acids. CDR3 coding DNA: TGTGCCAGCAGTAGGACTAGCAGCACCGGGGAGCTGTTTTTT. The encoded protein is CASSRTSSTGELFF.

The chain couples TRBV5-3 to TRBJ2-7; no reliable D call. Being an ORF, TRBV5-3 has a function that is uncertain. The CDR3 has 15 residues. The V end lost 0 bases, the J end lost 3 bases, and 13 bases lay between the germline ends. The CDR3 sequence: CARSLGPRPVYEQYF. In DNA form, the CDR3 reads TGTGCCAGAAGCTTGGGACCACGTCCGGTCTACGAGCAGTACTTC.

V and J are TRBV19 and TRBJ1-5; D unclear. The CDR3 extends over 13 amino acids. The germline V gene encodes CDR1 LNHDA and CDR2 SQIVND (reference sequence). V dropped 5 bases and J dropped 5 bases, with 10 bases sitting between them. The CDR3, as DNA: TGTGCCAGTAGTTCACAGCTTCATCAGCCCCAGCATTTT. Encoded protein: CASSSQLHQPQHF. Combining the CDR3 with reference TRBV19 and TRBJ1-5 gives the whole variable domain DGGITQSPKYLFRKEGQNVTLSCEQNLNHDAMYWYRQDPGQGLRLIYYSQIVNDFQKGDIAEGYSVSREKKESFPLTVTSAQKNPTAFYLCASSSQLHQPQHFGDGTRLSIL.

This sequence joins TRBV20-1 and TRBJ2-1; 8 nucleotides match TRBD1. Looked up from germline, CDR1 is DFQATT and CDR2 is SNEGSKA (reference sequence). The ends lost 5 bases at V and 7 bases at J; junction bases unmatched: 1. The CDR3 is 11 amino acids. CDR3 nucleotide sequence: TGCAGTGCTGGACAGGGAAATGAGCAGTTCTTC. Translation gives CSAGQGNEQFF.

For the CDR3, the DNA is TGTGCCAGCAGCCCAAGGGGGGGTGCGGAATCACCCCTCCACTTT. Protein: CASSPRGGAESPLHF. This rearrangement joins TRBV6-1 to TRBJ1-6; possible D gene TRBD1, 6 bases. Germline CDR1 reads MNHNS; CDR2 reads SASEGT. Trimming removed 6 bases at V and 10 bases at J, with 19 bases between. This CDR3 has 15 residues.

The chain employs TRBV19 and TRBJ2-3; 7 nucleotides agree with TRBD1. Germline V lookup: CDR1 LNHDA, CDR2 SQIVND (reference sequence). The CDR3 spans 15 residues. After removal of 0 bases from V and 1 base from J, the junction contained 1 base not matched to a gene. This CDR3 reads CASSIEGGRTDTQYF. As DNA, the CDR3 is TGTGCCAGTAGTATAGAAGGGGGCCGCACAGATACGCAGTATTTT.

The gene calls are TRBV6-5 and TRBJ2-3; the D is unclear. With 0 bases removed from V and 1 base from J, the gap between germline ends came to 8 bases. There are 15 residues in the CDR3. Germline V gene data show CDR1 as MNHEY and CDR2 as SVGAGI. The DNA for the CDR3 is TGTGCCAGCAGTTACTCTAGCCGGGGCACAGATACGCAGTATTTT. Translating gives CASSYSSRGTDTQYF.